Sequencing of this T cell receptor (beta chain) was carried out in a study of shared clonotypes between healthy human individuals. Study-wide context: With ages of 18 to 49, the donors were a couple of women and a few men. Study observations and caveats: Non-shared clonotypes had lower generation probabilities than those shared by all four donors.

About this clone: Its antigen remains unknown.

In the naive CD8 group, cells lacked CD45RO and were positively selected for CCR7, so terminally differentiated effector memory CD45RA+ cells were left out. Repertoires were generated with immunoSEQ multiplex PCR, while TCRdb's copy carries only in-frame clones and drops some. The table records approximately 840,000 clones, 90% to 98% of them present only once. The receptor's source is a man aged 30 to 39 in good health. The sequenced sample was naive CD8+ T cells sorted from blood.

CDR3 protein: CASSGRRGERELSNEQFF. The DNA of the CDR3 is TGTGCCAGCAGTGGCCGGCGTGGGGAGCGGGAGCTGAGCAATGAGCAGTTCTTC. The chain is built from TRBV25-1 and TRBJ2-1; 8 nucleotides agree with TRBD2. Trimming took 4 bases from V and 6 from J; bases not matched to a gene: 17. The CDR3 length is 18 residues. The germline gives CDR1 MGHDK, CDR2 SYGVNS.